This is a list of T cell receptor beta chains from one sample in a study of cytomegalovirus exposure and HLA in healthy donors. Clones were sequenced by immunoSEQ multiplex PCR, and TCRdb holds only the in-frame ones, with some missing. The data show fewer than 250,000 clones, about three quarters seen once. Sequencing input: PBMCs. The receptor source for this set is a man younger than 35 in good health and CMV-seronegative. CDR3s leave out the opening cysteine and the closing phenylalanine or tryptophan. The order of the fields is V gene, J gene, CDR3 protein.

TRBV10-2	TRBJ2-7	ASSASYYEQY
TRBV5-4	TRBJ2-4	ASTIIEVSSGRYIQY
TRBV5-1	TRBJ1-2	ASSLNVGGHGYT
TRBV29-1	TRBJ1-1	SVDTGIGMNTEAF
TRBV27	TRBJ2-7	ASRRTRSYEQY
TRBV5-5	TRBJ2-3	ASSLRLAGGPTDTQY
TRBV7-2	TRBJ2-2	ASSFRGPNTGELF
TRBV30	TRBJ2-3	AWSTGTSGPPFTDTQY
TRBV27	TRBJ2-7	ASSLGQSPWEQY
TRBV4-3	TRBJ2-7	ASSQNRVGTYEQY
TRBV10-3	.	AISGSYEQY
TRBV15	TRBJ2-5	ATSRDHRGGYTQY
TRBV29-1	.	SATSGGLYEQY
TRBV6-5	TRBJ1-2	ASYQVVGRGYT
TRBV19	TRBJ2-2	ASTLWGANTGELF
TRBV7-8	TRBJ1-6	ASNPTGEVESPLH
TRBV7-9	TRBJ2-2	ASSAGQNLLTGELF
TRBV11-2	TRBJ2-1	ASSSPRWRNEQF
TRBV9	TRBJ1-5	ASSVDDGFHPQH
TRBV25-1	TRBJ1-6	ASSDWTVNNNSPLH
TRBV15	TRBJ1-4	ATSRWTVLNEKLF
TRBV2	TRBJ1-1	ASSGVNRIGKNTEAF
TRBV10-2	TRBJ2-7	ASNRGSGHEQY
TRBV7-9	TRBJ2-7	ASDSVSYEQY
TRBV6-5	TRBJ1-2	ASSYSRGPNYGYT
TRBV14	TRBJ2-7	ASSSGLAGKGEQY
TRBV9	TRBJ2-5	ASSVEGGAETQY
TRBV27	TRBJ2-5	ASSFRGAETQY
TRBV6-5	TRBJ2-7	ASSFRGTGNFYEQH
TRBV2	TRBJ1-1	ASSELHRNTEAF
TRBV19	TRBJ2-6	ASSIHRVDGANVLT
TRBV4-2	TRBJ1-5	ASSQEAISNQPQH
TRBV6-5	TRBJ2-7	ASSLDRGPYEQY
TRBV4-3	TRBJ1-4	ASSHYRGGGEKLF
TRBV12-1	TRBJ2-2	ASSPTSGRSRGGLF
TRBV7-2	TRBJ2-1	ASSLTSGERYEQF
TRBV28	TRBJ2-7	ASSSARLEAYEQY
TRBV20-1	TRBJ2-7	SAGSSYEQY
TRBV5-8	TRBJ1-1	ASSVRIRDSNTEAF
TRBV7-2	TRBJ2-3	ASRVGHPGTDTQY
TRBV5-1	TRBJ2-3	ASSLGSAGGTDTQY
TRBV20-1	TRBJ1-2	SASDSRGYT
TRBV18	TRBJ2-2	ASSPTGNTGELF
TRBV19	TRBJ1-1	ASSIGGLNTEAF
TRBV5-1	TRBJ2-3	ASSFGRGADTQY
TRBV9	TRBJ1-3	ASSGGTGVIGNTIY
TRBV7-8	TRBJ1-1	ASSLPRLIDRYTEAF